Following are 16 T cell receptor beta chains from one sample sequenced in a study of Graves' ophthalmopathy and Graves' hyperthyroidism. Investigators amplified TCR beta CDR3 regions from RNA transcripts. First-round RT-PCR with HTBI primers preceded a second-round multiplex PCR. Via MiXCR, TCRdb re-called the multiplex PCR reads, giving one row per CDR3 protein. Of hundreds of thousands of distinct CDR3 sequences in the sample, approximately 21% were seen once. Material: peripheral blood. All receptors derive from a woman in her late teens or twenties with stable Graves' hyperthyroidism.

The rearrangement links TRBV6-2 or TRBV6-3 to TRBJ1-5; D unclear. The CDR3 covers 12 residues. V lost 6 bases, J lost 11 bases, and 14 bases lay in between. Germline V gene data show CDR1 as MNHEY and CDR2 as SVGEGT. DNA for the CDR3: TGTGCCAGCAGCTATGGGTCCGGAGCCCAGCATTTT. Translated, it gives CASSYGSGAQHF.

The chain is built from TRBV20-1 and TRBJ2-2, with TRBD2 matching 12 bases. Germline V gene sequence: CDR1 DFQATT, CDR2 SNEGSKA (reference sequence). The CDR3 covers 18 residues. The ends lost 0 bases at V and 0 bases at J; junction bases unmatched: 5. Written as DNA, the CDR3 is TGCAGTGCTAGAGAGGCTAGCGGGGGGGCCGCGAACACCGGGGAGCTGTTTTTT. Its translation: CSAREASGGAANTGELFF.

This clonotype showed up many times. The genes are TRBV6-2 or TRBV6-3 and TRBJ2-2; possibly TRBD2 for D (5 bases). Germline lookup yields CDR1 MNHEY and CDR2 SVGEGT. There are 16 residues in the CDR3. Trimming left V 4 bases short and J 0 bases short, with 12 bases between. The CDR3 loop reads CASSLRAGANTGELFF. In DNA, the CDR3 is TGTGCCAGCAGTTTACGGGCGGGCGCGAACACCGGGGAGCTGTTTTTT.

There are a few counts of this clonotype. CDR3 DNA: TGTGCCAGCAGACCGGGACGGTTGAGGGAGACCCAGTACTTC. Its translation is CASRPGRLRETQYF. The chain carries TRBV12-3 or TRBV12-4 and TRBJ2-5; D assignment may be TRBD1 or TRBD2 (5 bases each). The V end lost 6 bases, the J end lost 5 bases, and 16 bases lay between the germline ends. CDR3 length equals 14 residues.

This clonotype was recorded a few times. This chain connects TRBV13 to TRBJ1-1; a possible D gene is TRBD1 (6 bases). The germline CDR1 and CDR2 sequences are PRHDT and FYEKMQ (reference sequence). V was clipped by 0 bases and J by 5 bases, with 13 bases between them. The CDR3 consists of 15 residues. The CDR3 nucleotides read TGTGCCAGCAGCTTAGGCCGGCAGGGGAGGACTGAAGCTTTCTTT. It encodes CASSLGRQGRTEAFF.

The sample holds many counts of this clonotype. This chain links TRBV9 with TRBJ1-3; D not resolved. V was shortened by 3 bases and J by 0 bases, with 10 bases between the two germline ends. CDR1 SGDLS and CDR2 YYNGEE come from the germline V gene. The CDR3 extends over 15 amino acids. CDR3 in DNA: TGTGCCAGCAGCGGTCAGCCGAGCTCTGGAAACACCATATATTTT. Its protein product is CASSGQPSSGNTIYF.

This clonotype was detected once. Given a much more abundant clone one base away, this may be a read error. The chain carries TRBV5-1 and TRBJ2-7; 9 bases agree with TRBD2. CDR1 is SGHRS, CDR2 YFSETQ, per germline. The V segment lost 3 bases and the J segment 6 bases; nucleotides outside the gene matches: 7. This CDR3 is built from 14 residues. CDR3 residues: CASSWTSEGGEQYF. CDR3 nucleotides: TGCGCCAGCAGCTGGACTAGCGAGGGAGGCGAGCAGTACTTC.

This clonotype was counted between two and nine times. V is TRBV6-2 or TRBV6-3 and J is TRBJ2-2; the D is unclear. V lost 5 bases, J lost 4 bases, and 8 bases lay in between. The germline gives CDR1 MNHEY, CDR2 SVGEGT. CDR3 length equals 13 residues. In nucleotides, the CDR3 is TGTGCCAGCAGTACCTCCCCCACCGGGGAGCTGTTTTTT. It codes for CASSTSPTGELFF.

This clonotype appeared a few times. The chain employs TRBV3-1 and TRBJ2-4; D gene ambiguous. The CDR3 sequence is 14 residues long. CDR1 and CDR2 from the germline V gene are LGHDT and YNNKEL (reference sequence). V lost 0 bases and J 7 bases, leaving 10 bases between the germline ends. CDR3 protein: CASSQDPSWNIQYF. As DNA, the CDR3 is TGTGCCAGCAGCCAAGATCCCTCGTGGAACATTCAGTACTTC.

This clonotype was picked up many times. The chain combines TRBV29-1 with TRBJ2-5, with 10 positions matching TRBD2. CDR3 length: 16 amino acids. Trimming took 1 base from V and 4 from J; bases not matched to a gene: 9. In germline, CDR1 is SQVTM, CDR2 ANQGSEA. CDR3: CSVEVGSGRYGETQYF. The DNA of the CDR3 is TGCAGCGTTGAAGTGGGTAGCGGGAGGTATGGAGAGACCCAGTACTTC.

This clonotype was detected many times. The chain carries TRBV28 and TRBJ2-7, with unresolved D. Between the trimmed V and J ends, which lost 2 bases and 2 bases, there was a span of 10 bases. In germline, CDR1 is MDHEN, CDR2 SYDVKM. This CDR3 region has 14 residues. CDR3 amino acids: CASSLLGIAYEQYF. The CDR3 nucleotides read TGTGCCAGCAGTTTACTTGGTATTGCCTACGAGCAGTACTTC.

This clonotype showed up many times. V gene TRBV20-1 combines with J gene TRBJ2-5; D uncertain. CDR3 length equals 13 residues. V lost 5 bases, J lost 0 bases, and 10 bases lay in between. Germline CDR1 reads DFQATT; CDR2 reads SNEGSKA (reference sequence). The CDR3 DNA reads TGCAGTGCTGCTGAATCGTACCAAGAGACCCAGTACTTC. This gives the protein CSAAESYQETQYF.

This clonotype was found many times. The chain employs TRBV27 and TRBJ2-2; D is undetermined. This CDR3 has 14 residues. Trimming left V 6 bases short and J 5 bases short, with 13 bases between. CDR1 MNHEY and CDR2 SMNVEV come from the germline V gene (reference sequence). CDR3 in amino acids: CASSSWEPTGELFF. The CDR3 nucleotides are TGTGCCAGCAGCTCCTGGGAACCTACCGGGGAGCTGTTTTTT.

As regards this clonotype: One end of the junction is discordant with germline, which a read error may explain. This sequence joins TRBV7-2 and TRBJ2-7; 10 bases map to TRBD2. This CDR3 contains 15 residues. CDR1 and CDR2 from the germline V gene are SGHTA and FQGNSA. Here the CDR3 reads CASSLAGGASYEQCF. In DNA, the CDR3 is TGTGCCAGCAGTTTAGCGGGAGGAGCCTCCTACGAGCAGTGCTTC.

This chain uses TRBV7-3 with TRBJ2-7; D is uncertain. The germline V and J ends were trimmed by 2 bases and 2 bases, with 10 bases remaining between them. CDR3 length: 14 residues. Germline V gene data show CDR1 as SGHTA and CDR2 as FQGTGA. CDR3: CASSLYQRTYEQYF. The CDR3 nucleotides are TGTGCCAGCAGCTTATACCAACGGACCTACGAGCAGTACTTC.

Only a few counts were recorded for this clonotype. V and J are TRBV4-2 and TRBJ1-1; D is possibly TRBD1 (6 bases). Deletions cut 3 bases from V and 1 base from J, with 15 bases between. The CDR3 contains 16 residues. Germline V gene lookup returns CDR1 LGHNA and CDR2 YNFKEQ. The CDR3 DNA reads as TGTGCCAGCAGCCAGTACAGGGACTGGGGGAACACTGAAGCTTTCTTT. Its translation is CASSQYRDWGNTEAFF.